The 20 T cell receptor beta chains reported below all come from one sample, sequenced in a study of CD8 T cells in ankylosing spondylitis. TCRdb re-called the 5' RACE reads with MiXCR, one entry per CDR3 protein. In the table there are some 54,000 distinct CDR3 sequences, less than 8.5% of which are singletons. The sequenced sample consisted of blood, either unsorted or a sorted T cell fraction (not recorded which). Receptors were obtained from a female donor with ankylosing spondylitis or in good health (not recorded which).

The chain has TRBV7-2 and TRBJ1-1; D not resolved. The CDR3 is 10 amino acids. V lost 1 base to trimming and J lost 11 bases, with 5 bases between them. Germline-derived CDR1 and CDR2 are SGHTA and FQGNSA. CDR3 amino acids: CASSLDLAFF. The CDR3 DNA sequence: TGTGCCAGCAGCTTAGATCTGGCTTTCTTT.

This clonotype was recorded many times. The J gene is TRBJ1-2, the V gene TRBV20-1; TRBD1 aligns across 7 bases. The V segment lost 0 bases and the J segment 2 bases; nucleotides outside the gene matches: 15. This CDR3 comprises 18 residues. Germline-derived CDR1 and CDR2 are DFQATT and SNEGSKA (reference sequence). Here the CDR3 reads CSARDVGQTRGYNYGYTF. As DNA, the CDR3 is TGCAGTGCTAGAGATGTGGGACAGACCAGGGGGTACAACTATGGCTACACCTTC.

This clonotype was counted at least ten times. The chain's CDR3 is CASSLSGLNTGELFF. As DNA, the CDR3 is TGTGCCAGCAGTTTGTCCGGGTTGAACACCGGGGAGCTGTTTTTT. This sequence joins TRBV27 and TRBJ2-2; the D is unclear. Germline V gene data show CDR1 as MNHEY and CDR2 as SMNVEV (reference sequence). This CDR3 has 15 residues. Trimming cost V 3 bases and J 1 base, with 9 bases left between them.

This clonotype was counted ten times or more. The chain carries TRBV14 and TRBJ2-1, with unresolved D. CDR1 and CDR2 from the germline V gene are SGHDN and FVKESK. The CDR3 sequence is 12 residues long. Trimming cost V 2 bases and J 9 bases, with 8 bases left between them. The CDR3, as DNA: TGTGCCAGCAGCCAATCGCGAGGTGAGCAGTTCTTC. Its protein is CASSQSRGEQFF.

There are many counts of this clonotype. This chain joins TRBV9 and TRBJ1-5, with D perhaps matching TRBD1 (5 bases). V was shortened by 0 bases and J by 4 bases, with 8 bases between the two germline ends. The CDR3 contains 14 residues. Germline V CDR1 and CDR2: SGDLS, YYNGEE. The CDR3 loop is CASSVGAGNQPQHF. The CDR3, as DNA: TGTGCCAGCAGCGTAGGGGCAGGGAATCAGCCCCAGCATTTT.

The chain combines TRBV7-6 with TRBJ1-3; D unclear. CDR1 SGHVS and CDR2 FNYEAQ come from the germline V gene. V was pared by 1 base and J by 7 bases, with 23 bases between. This CDR3 has 18 amino acids. The CDR3 spells CASSLVESTRMGSNTIYF. The CDR3 nucleotides read TGTGCCAGCAGCTTAGTCGAGTCCACAAGAATGGGGTCGAACACCATATATTTT. Complete variable domain (other parts from reference TRBV7-6 and TRBJ1-3): GAGVSQSPRYKVTKRGQDVALRCDPISGHVSLYWYRQALGQGPEFLTYFNYEAQQDKSGLPNDRFSAERPEGSISTLTIQRTEQRDSAMYRCASSLVESTRMGSNTIYFGEGSWLTVV.

There are many counts of this clonotype. This sequence joins TRBV5-6 and TRBJ2-2; D is possibly TRBD1 (6 bases). Germline values: CDR1 SGHDT, CDR2 YYEEEE. The CDR3 sequence is 15 residues long. The V end was cut by 2 bases, the J end by 1 base, with 9 bases between. The DNA of the CDR3 is TGTGCCAGCAGCTTAGGACAGCTGAACACCGGGGAGCTGTTTTTT. Encoded protein: CASSLGQLNTGELFF.

There are many counts of this clonotype. This chain connects TRBV2 to TRBJ2-7; tentatively, D is TRBD2 (6 bases). Germline V gene data show CDR1 as SNHLY and CDR2 as FYNNEI. The V gene lost 2 bases and the J gene lost 3 bases, with 11 bases spanning the gap. There are 14 residues in the CDR3. In DNA, the CDR3 is TGTGCCAGCAGTGAAATTGAGGGAGGCTACGAGCAGTACTTC. Amino acids: CASSEIEGGYEQYF.

This clonotype was counted ten times or more. The V call is TRBV12-3 or TRBV12-4, the J call TRBJ2-7, with 12 bases that match TRBD2. The CDR3 is 15 amino acids. V gave up 5 bases and J gave up 4 bases; unmatched junction bases: 6. This CDR3 is CASSIPSGGEYEQYF. In nucleotides, the CDR3 is TGTGCCAGCAGTATCCCTAGCGGGGGGGAATACGAGCAGTACTTC.

Within the sample, this clonotype is medium-sized. This chain connects TRBV29-1 to TRBJ2-7; D possibly corresponds to TRBD1 (5 bases). Trimming cost V 8 bases and J 0 bases, with 17 bases left between them. The CDR3 is made up of 14 amino acids. Germline V gene lookup returns CDR1 SQVTM and CDR2 ANQGSEA. The CDR3: CSSIPRDSSYEQYV. The CDR3 bases are TGCAGCTCGATACCCCGAGACAGCTCCTACGAGCAGTACGTC.

This clonotype was picked up a small number of times. The chain recombines TRBV12-5 with TRBJ2-1, with D possibly matching TRBD2 (5 bases). The V end was cut by 5 bases, the J end by 7 bases, with 9 bases between. This CDR3 region has 12 residues. The germline V gene has CDR1 LGHNT and CDR2 FRNRAP. CDR3 region: CASGNRGNEQFF. The DNA of the CDR3 is TGTGCTAGTGGTAACCGCGGGAATGAGCAGTTCTTC.

This clonotype was recorded at least ten times. The chain combines TRBV7-3 with TRBJ1-1; 10 bases align to TRBD1. The CDR3 is 12 residues long. From germline, CDR1 is SGHTA and CDR2 FQGTGA. The J segment lost 9 bases and the V segment lost 5 bases, leaving 3 bases of the junction unmatched. The CDR3 DNA sequence: TGTGCCAGCAGCAGGGACAGGGGAAAAGCTTTCTTT. This translates into CASSRDRGKAFF.

This clonotype has a count of ten or more. The V call is TRBV5-5, the J call TRBJ2-3; 9 nucleotides line up with TRBD2. Germline trimming cut 1 base from V and 2 bases from J; bases unmatched to any gene: 5. CDR3 length: 16 amino acids. In germline, CDR1 is SGHKS, CDR2 YYEKEE (reference sequence). CDR3: CASSLLAGGYTDTQYF. CDR3 sequence (DNA): TGTGCCAGCAGCTTGCTGGCGGGGGGGTACACAGATACGCAGTATTTT.

This clonotype was seen many times. V gene TRBV5-1 combines with J gene TRBJ1-4; D unresolved. V lost 0 bases to trimming and J lost 6 bases, with 15 bases between them. CDR3 length equals 16 residues. CDR1 SGHRS and CDR2 YFSETQ come from the germline V gene. The DNA for the CDR3 is TGCGCCAGCAGCTTGGCCTCCAGGTCTTCGGATGAAAAACTGTTTTTT. It is translated as CASSLASRSSDEKLFF. Full variable domain (remainder filled in from reference TRBV5-1 and TRBJ1-4): KAGVTQTPRYLIKTRGQQVTLSCSPISGHRSVSWYQQTPGQGLQFLFEYFSETQRNKGNFPGRFSGRQFSNSRSEMNVSTLELGDSALYLCASSLASRSSDEKLFFGSGTQLSVL.

The chain links TRBV4-2 to TRBJ2-5; D gene unclear. The CDR3 length is 14 residues. Germline CDR1 reads LGHNA; CDR2 reads YNFKEQ. With 1 base removed from V and 1 base from J, the gap between germline ends came to 7 bases. This chain's CDR3 is CASSQAGTQETQYF. CDR3 in DNA: TGTGCCAGCAGCCAAGCAGGCACCCAAGAGACCCAGTACTTC.

This clonotype was seen many times. The rearrangement joins TRBV7-8 to TRBJ2-2; no clear D. V was trimmed by 5 bases and J by 3 bases, leaving 16 bases between them. The CDR3 is made up of 16 amino acids. The germline V gene encodes CDR1 SGHVS and CDR2 FQNEAQ. The CDR3 protein is CASSPADSSYTGELFF. Written as DNA, the CDR3 is TGTGCCAGCAGCCCCGCTGACTCCTCCTACACCGGGGAGCTGTTTTTT.

This clonotype has a count of ten or more. The chain links TRBV19 to TRBJ2-3, with TRBD1 matching 9 bases. J gave up 0 bases and V 5 bases, and 3 bases lay outside the gene matches. The germline V gene has CDR1 LNHDA and CDR2 SQIVND (reference sequence). The CDR3 loop spans 15 amino acids. The CDR3 DNA follows: TGTGCCAGTAGTCGCGGGACAGGGAGCACAGATACGCAGTATTTT. Residues: CASSRGTGSTDTQYF.

At least ten counts were recorded for this clonotype. This rearrangement joins TRBV6-5 to TRBJ1-1; 8 bases map to TRBD1. Trimming at V came to 7 bases and at J to 0 bases, leaving 7 bases not matched to a gene. CDR1 is MNHEY, CDR2 SVGAGI, per germline. This CDR3 has 15 amino acids. The CDR3 sequence: CASNFGTGLNTEAFF. CDR3 bases: TGTGCCAGCAATTTCGGGACAGGACTGAACACTGAAGCTTTCTTT.

This clonotype was counted at least ten times. V and J are TRBV20-1 and TRBJ2-7; D is unclear. Between the trimmed V and J ends, which lost 6 bases and 2 bases, there was a span of 17 bases. The CDR3 consists of 14 residues. Germline loops: CDR1 DFQATT, CDR2 SNEGSKA (reference sequence). CDR3 nucleotides: TGCAGTGCGCCCACCTCAGAGCCAACCTACGAGCAGTACTTC. It specifies CSAPTSEPTYEQYF.

The chain has TRBV7-9 and TRBJ2-2; D gene unclear. Deletions cut 5 bases from V and 6 bases from J, with 7 bases between. There are 12 residues in the CDR3. Germline V gene data show CDR1 as SEHNR and CDR2 as FQNEAQ (reference sequence). The CDR3 DNA sequence: TGTGCCAGCAGCCTTTTGGCCGGGGAGCTGTTTTTT. This encodes CASSLLAGELFF.